This T cell receptor beta chain was recorded in a study of T cell responses to AZD1222 COVID-19 vaccine. Study results and limitations: Reports indicate that nearly half of spike-specific TCRs are directed at unmutated variant regions.

Sequenced by immunoSEQ multiplex PCR; TCRdb stores in-frame clones only, minus some. The sample has 110,000 to 150,000 clones; about nine tenths are singletons. About this clone: Its antigen remains unknown.

The V end lost 6 bases, the J end lost 5 bases, and 22 bases lay between the germline ends. The CDR3 is 16 residues long. CDR1 MNHEY and CDR2 SMNVEV come from the germline V gene (reference sequence). The chain has TRBV27 and TRBJ2-5; D gene ambiguous. Specimen: peripheral blood, collected on day 0 of AZD1222 vaccination. The sequence derives from an adult in good health. The CDR3: CASSPRFLGSLETQYF. CDR3 DNA sequence: TGTGCCAGCAGCCCTAGGTTCTTAGGGTCTTTGGAGACCCAGTACTTC.